Reported below is one T cell receptor beta chain. Its cognate antigen is unknown. Trimming cost V 5 bases and J 12 bases; bases outside gene matches: 13. The CDR3 loop spans 16 amino acids. Per germline, CDR1 SGHRS and CDR2 YFSETQ. Likely unrecorded immune exposures existed in these nominally healthy donors. This sample is drawn from a study of cytomegalovirus exposure and HLA in healthy donors. Study findings and constraints: Beyond CMV serostatus, there was no information to go on about immune exposure. Analyses of presence/absence relied on an assumption of roughly uniform sequencing depth across donors.

The PCR ran on 60 Vbeta and 13 Jbeta primers. The method was immunoSEQ multiplex PCR; TCRdb's version includes in-frame clones alone and lacks a portion of them. In the table there are 100,000 to 150,000 clones, more than 80% of which are singletons. The clonotype was recovered from a woman aged 40-49 years in good health and CMV-seropositive. The chain has TRBV5-1 and TRBJ2-1, with TRBD2 matching over 14 bases. Material: PBMCs. The CDR3 DNA reads TGCGCCAGCAGATCGAGTCCGGGACTAGCGGGAGTGGGGCAGTTCTTC. Translated: CASRSSPGLAGVGQFF.